This T cell receptor beta chain was sequenced for a study of identical twins (dated by TCRdb to 2016 to 2017). Study-wide context: To test whether fetal clonotypes persist, the study used deep sequencing on TCR alpha and beta repertoires from monozygotic twins, unrelated adults of various ages, and cord blood. To rule out contamination, replicate twin experiments were performed at different times with different library preparation protocols. Overall study results and their limits: Compared with coincidental sharing between unrelated individuals, out-of-frame TCR alpha sequences shared between twins showed an excess of sequences with low generation probability. Invariant T cells such as MAIT and iNKT could partly confound zero-insertion analyses, although diverse VJ usage argued against such confounding for most clonotypes. In beta out-of-frame sequences, excess twin sharing was weaker, because having fewer shared sequences lowered the signal-to-noise ratio. Because the same donors could not be followed over many years, conclusions were based on cross-sectional statistical analysis. Out-of-frame TCR alpha sharing in monozygotic twins was systematically underestimated by recombination models, whereas sharing between unrelated individuals was in agreement with the recombination models. Fewer insertions were carried by abundant cord blood beta clonotypes, a similar but weaker trend appeared in young adult naive repertoires, and no such trend appeared in memory repertoires.

Trimming accounts for 7 bases at V and 5 bases at J, while the number of junction bases matched to no gene is 11. From cysteine to phenylalanine, the CDR3 is 16 amino acids long. Only CDR3 DNA is held: 48 bases, read in frame from base 1. Every donor in the study was a healthy Caucasian. The twin cohort comprised three pairs of female monozygotic twins, all aged roughly 18 to 30 years. Positive isolation kits from Invitrogen were used to isolate CD4+ and CD8+ T cell populations. This clonotype was counted at least ten times. The antigen this receptor binds is unknown. No much larger clone exists at a distance of one base, and base qualities are not known. The library relied on 5' RACE. These reads were obtained on an Illumina HiSeq 2000. A universal primer binding site was added through template switching, and the final cDNA carried a unique molecular identifier so that TCR cDNA molecules could be counted accurately. Specific primers in the conserved constant-segment region were used to synthesize first-strand cDNA for the TCR alpha and beta chains. To control for contamination, every cDNA library carried two barcodes: a SMART-Mk sample barcode plus Illumina barcodes. TruSeq adapter sequences along with Illumina sample barcodes were introduced in two successive PCR steps. Sequencing of the TCR alpha and beta cDNA libraries was done on the Illumina HiSeq platform using custom primers. In the paper's pipeline: MiGEC processed the raw reads to extract unique molecular identifiers, while MiXCR was used to determine the CDR3 positions. For each individual, recombination models were inferred using an EM algorithm with the repgenHMM and IGoR tools. The analysis of shared clonotypes was done with the tcR package in R, with sharing normalized by the product of cloneset sizes. To study raw recombination without the effects of thymic and clonal selection, out-of-frame nonproductive sequences were analyzed. TCRdb itself trimmed the public reads at Q25 with fastp, ran MiXCR and retained productive beta chains. A single entry per CDR3 protein holds the most common genes and DNA from its merged rows. TCRdb, not the authors, supplied the V and J calls. The sample table contains around 490,000 distinct CDR3 sequences; only one count was recorded for around 20% of them. The leading ten clones occupy approximately 0.5% of the sample.

These data also featured in a second study, about yellow fever vaccine responses in identical twins. Per the second study: The authors reported that the T cell response to vaccination in identical twins appeared partly convergent and partly personalized. In identical twins, the study followed T cell clones that responded to the vaccine with precision.

The sequenced sample was CD4+ T cells sorted from blood. This clonotype originated in a woman in her late teens or twenties in good health. The rearranged chain carries TRBV12-3 or TRBV12-4 and TRBJ2-2; TRBD1 lines up with 9 middle nucleotides. CDR3 protein: CASNPGGTGKTGELFF. The bases read TGTGCCAGCAATCCCGGTGGGACAGGGAAAACCGGGGAGCTGTTTTTT.